The present entry profiles one T cell receptor beta chain with its context. In this sample, this clonotype turned up many times. The antigen it binds to is not known. The record has no base qualities; no much larger clone is one base away. The entry originates in a study of T-cell reconstitution after alpha-beta-depleted transplantation in children (dated by TCRdb to 2015 to 2016). Context from the whole study: Using TCR repertoire profiling, the study followed T-cell immune reconstitution in a quantitative way in children after TCRalphabeta/CD19-depleted allogeneic hematopoietic cell transplantation.

Libraries were prepared through PCR. Sequenced using an Illumina HiSeq 2500. Molecular barcoding was employed in the preparation of TCR libraries, with unique molecular identifiers being used to normalize TCRbeta repertoire quantification. TCRdb reanalyzed the raw reads on its own, using fastp at Q25 for trimming and MiXCR for clone calling, and kept in-frame beta chains. All rows with the same CDR3 protein become a single entry with the most common DNA and genes. In all, the sample holds approximately 16,000 distinct CDR3 sequences, and around 5% of those were seen once. The top ten clones comprise under 8.5% of the sample. Summary of the overall study and its limitations: The high TCRbeta diversity at day 60 in some patients was ascribed to recipient T cells and intrathymic progenitors that had survived conditioning. Over subsequent months, a decline in hyperexpanded clone frequencies was noted, and after one year, T-cell counts and TCRbeta diversity were mostly ascribed to newly produced T cells. The apparently early alphabetaT-cell count recovery about two months after transplant was reportedly dependent on only several hundred rapidly expanded clones derived from non-depleted graft cells.

From its cysteine to its phenylalanine, the CDR3 spans 14 amino acids. Only the CDR3 portion is preserved as DNA: 42 bases, with reading frame beginning at the first base. The germline ends are 17 bases apart after V is trimmed by 6 bases and J by 4 bases. CDR1 and CDR2 are read off the germline V gene (reference sequence) as DFQATT and SNEGSKA. According to the study, the label for this sample's treatment or condition signals: allogeneic hematopoietic cell transplantation with graft depleted of TCRalphabeta T cells and CD19 B cells. The transplant recipients were children given TCRalphabeta/CD19-depleted allogeneic hematopoietic cell grafts.

The chain is encoded by TRBV20-1 joined to TRBJ2-3; the D segment could be TRBD2, given 5 matching bases. The clonotype comes from a boy aged 5 to 17 with acute lymphoblastic leukemia, due to receive a stem cell transplant. The sequencing here drew on PBMCs, taken before TCRalphabeta/CD19-depleted stem cell transplant. The CDR3 is CSATGLDGPDTQYF. The sequence in DNA is TGCAGTGCAACTGGACTCGATGGACCAGATACGCAGTATTTT.